What follows describes a single TCR beta chain. PCR employed 60 Vbeta and 13 Jbeta primers. Profiling relied on immunoSEQ multiplex PCR, and the TCRdb table lists in-frame clones only, not all of them. Of about 130,000 clones in the sample, roughly 70% were seen once. Germline trimming cut 5 bases from V and 1 base from J; bases unmatched to any gene: 3. CDR3 size: 15 residues. Germline loops: CDR1 SEHNR, CDR2 FQNEAQ (reference sequence). The data were taken from a study of cytomegalovirus exposure and HLA in healthy donors. Study-wide context: HLA-typed donors were the source of approximately 86 million unique TCRs held in an early data release. Ancestry clustering placed 70% to 85% of around 400 genotyped donors in the Caucasian-associated cluster.

The clonotype comes from a man aged 25-45 years in good health and CMV-seronegative. The genes are TRBV7-9 and TRBJ2-5; 11 bases map to TRBD1. Sample: PBMCs. Here the CDR3 reads CASSPGQGGQETQYF. The CDR3 region has the DNA TGTGCCAGCAGCCCGGGACAGGGGGGCCAAGAGACCCAGTACTTC.